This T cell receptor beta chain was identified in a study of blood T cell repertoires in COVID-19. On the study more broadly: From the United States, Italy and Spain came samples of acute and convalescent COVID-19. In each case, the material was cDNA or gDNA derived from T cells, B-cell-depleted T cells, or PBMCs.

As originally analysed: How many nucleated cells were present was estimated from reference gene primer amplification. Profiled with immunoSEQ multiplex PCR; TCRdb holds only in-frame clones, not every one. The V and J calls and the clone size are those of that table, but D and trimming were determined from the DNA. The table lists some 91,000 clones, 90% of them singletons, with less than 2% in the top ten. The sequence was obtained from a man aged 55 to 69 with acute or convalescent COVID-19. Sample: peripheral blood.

The CDR3 sequence is CASSLDSGEITEAFF. In DNA, the CDR3 is TGCGCCAGCAGCTTGGATTCGGGGGAGATAACTGAAGCTTTCTTT. The chain is built from TRBV5-1 and TRBJ1-1; possibly TRBD1 for D (5 bases). The germline V gene encodes CDR1 SGHRS and CDR2 YFSETQ. Trimming shortened V by 0 bases and J by 5 bases, and 14 bases separated the two germline ends. This CDR3 has 15 amino acids.